This record concerns one TCR beta chain sequence. The data belong to a study of CD8+CD57+ T cells in acquired aplastic anemia. Overall study: The DNA of sorted CD4+ and CD8+ cells averaged 3.2 ug. Average CD4+ read depth in healthy donors was 10 million to 12 million reads.

CDR3 and TCR beta VDJ profiling relied on genomic DNA as the template. In TCRdb, the reads were re-called with MiXCR into one record per CDR3 protein. The table records some 47,000 distinct CDR3 sequences, around 72% of them present only once. Sample: sorted CD4+, CD8+, or CD8+CD57+ T cells (not recorded which) from PBMCs. This TCR derives from a human donor in good health, serving as a control.

CDR3 sequence: CASSGRGRQSNQPQHF. The DNA for the CDR3 is TGTGCCAGCAGTGGCCGGGGACGCCAGAGCAATCAGCCCCAGCATTTT. The chain employs TRBV2 and TRBJ1-5; possible D gene TRBD1, 5 bases. This CDR3 is built from 16 residues. Trimming shortened V by 4 bases and J by 1 base, and 14 bases separated the two germline ends. Germline V gene data show CDR1 as SNHLY and CDR2 as FYNNEI.